Listed here are 11 T cell receptor beta chains from one sample, sequenced in a study of early T cells in non-severe SARS-CoV-2 infection. TCRdb reanalysed the 5' RACE reads using MiXCR and keeps one entry per CDR3 protein. The table lists 35,000 to 40,000 distinct CDR3 sequences, 3% to 4.5% of them singletons. The sequencing input was whole blood. These receptor sequences come from an adult who was a healthcare worker with PCR-confirmed SARS-CoV-2 infection or an uninfected control (not recorded which).

The chain combines TRBV29-1 with TRBJ2-2; 12 positions agree with TRBD2. This CDR3 comprises 18 residues. The ends lost 1 base at V and 7 bases at J; junction bases unmatched: 13. Germline CDR1 and CDR2: SQVTM and ANQGSEA. CDR3 bases: TGCAGCGTTGAAGGGCTAGCGGGAGGGAAAGGGCGGTTCGGGGAGCTGTTTTTT. It specifies CSVEGLAGGKGRFGELFF.

This clonotype has at least ten counts. The chain combines TRBV19 with TRBJ2-3; D is unresolved. The CDR3 runs 14 residues. Germline assignment: CDR1 LNHDA and CDR2 SQIVND (reference sequence). The V gene lost 4 bases and the J gene lost 0 bases, with 8 bases spanning the gap. CDR3 residues: CASSKRPSTDTQYF. CDR3 coding DNA: TGTGCCAGTAGTAAGCGACCTAGCACAGATACGCAGTATTTT.

This clonotype has a handful of counts. The J gene is TRBJ2-1, the V gene TRBV9; the match to TRBD2 covers 11 bases. The length of the CDR3 is 15 residues. V trimming: 0 bases; J trimming: 9 bases; junction bases outside the gene matches: 5. Germline V CDR1 and CDR2: SGDLS, YYNGEE. The CDR3 protein is CASSVDGSGRGEQFF. CDR3 nucleotides: TGTGCCAGCAGCGTAGATGGTAGCGGGAGGGGTGAGCAGTTCTTC.

This clonotype was seen at least ten times. At one boundary the junction diverges from the germline segment, which might be a read error. This chain connects TRBV12-3 or TRBV12-4 to TRBJ1-2; weak D call: TRBD1 (5 bases). The CDR3 runs 10 residues. CDR3 amino acids: CASGDLIYGF. In DNA form, the CDR3 reads TGTGCCAGCGGGGACCTTATCTACGGCTTC.

Many counts were recorded for this clonotype. V and J are TRBV6-5 and TRBJ2-1; 14 bases are a match to TRBD2. Germline CDR1 is MNHEY and CDR2 is SVGAGI. The CDR3 has 18 residues. The V gene end was trimmed by 6 bases and the J gene end by 4 bases; junction bases not matched to a gene: 11. The CDR3 sequence is CASSRGGTSGSRYNEQFF. The CDR3 nucleotides read TGTGCCAGCAGCCGTGGCGGGACTAGCGGGAGTAGGTACAATGAGCAGTTCTTC.

This chain uses TRBV19 with TRBJ2-3, with D perhaps matching TRBD1 or TRBD2 (6 bases each). The CDR3 spans 17 residues. Germline assignment: CDR1 LNHDA and CDR2 SQIVND (reference sequence). V lost 6 bases and J 1 base, leaving 20 bases between the germline ends. This CDR3 reads CASSASEGGEGTDTQYF. CDR3 in DNA: TGTGCCAGTAGCGCCTCCGAGGGGGGAGAGGGCACAGATACGCAGTATTTT. The whole variable domain, filled in from reference TRBV19 and TRBJ2-3, reads DGGITQSPKYLFRKEGQNVTLSCEQNLNHDAMYWYRQDPGQGLRLIYYSQIVNDFQKGDIAEGYSVSREKKESFPLTVTSAQKNPTAFYLCASSASEGGEGTDTQYFGPGTRLTVL.

This clonotype was found many times. In DNA, the CDR3 is TGTGCCAGCAGCCCAGGACAGCCAACGAACACTGAAGCTTTCTTT. This encodes CASSPGQPTNTEAFF. This chain joins TRBV7-2 and TRBJ1-1; tentatively, D is TRBD1 (6 bases). The germline gives CDR1 SGHTA, CDR2 FQGNSA. The V gene lost 5 bases and the J gene lost 1 base, with 14 bases spanning the gap. The CDR3 is made up of 15 amino acids.

This clonotype was counted only a few times. A much larger clone differs from this one at a single base, so this may be a read error. The CDR3 here is CASSAPGTTHPYEQYV. The DNA for the CDR3 is TGTGCCAGCAGTGCGCCTGGGACGACTCACCCTTACGAGCAGTACGTC. This chain links TRBV2 with TRBJ2-7; the D gene could be TRBD1 or TRBD2 (5 bases each). Germline loops: CDR1 SNHLY, CDR2 FYNNEI. V was trimmed by 4 bases and J by 4 bases, leaving 20 bases between them. The CDR3 spans 16 residues.

This clonotype has ten or more counts. V gene TRBV12-5 combines with J gene TRBJ2-2; TRBD1 aligns across 8 bases. This CDR3 is built from 16 residues. J gave up 4 bases and V 5 bases, and 9 bases lay outside the gene matches. Germline V gene lookup returns CDR1 LGHNT and CDR2 FRNRAP. The CDR3 sequence is CASGDSDRGPTGELFF. CDR3 DNA sequence: TGTGCTAGTGGTGACAGCGACAGGGGTCCCACCGGGGAGCTGTTTTTT.

This clonotype was counted ten times or more. The gene calls are TRBV20-1 and TRBJ2-4, with 10 bases aligning to TRBD2. This CDR3 has 15 amino acids. The trim removed 1 base at V and 7 bases at J, leaving 7 bases unmatched. Per germline, CDR1 DFQATT and CDR2 SNEGSKA (reference sequence). CDR3 region: CSARALAGTFNIQYF. The CDR3 DNA follows: TGCAGTGCTAGAGCACTAGCGGGAACATTCAACATTCAGTACTTC.

This clonotype was recorded at least ten times. V is TRBV10-2 and J is TRBJ1-2, with D perhaps matching TRBD1 (5 bases). The germline V and J ends were trimmed by 2 bases and 6 bases, with 13 bases remaining between them. Germline lookup yields CDR1 WSHSY and CDR2 SAAADI. The CDR3 sequence is 14 residues long. CDR3 sequence reads: CASSERRQGDGYTF. CDR3 DNA: TGCGCCAGCAGTGAGCGTCGTCAGGGAGATGGCTACACCTTC.